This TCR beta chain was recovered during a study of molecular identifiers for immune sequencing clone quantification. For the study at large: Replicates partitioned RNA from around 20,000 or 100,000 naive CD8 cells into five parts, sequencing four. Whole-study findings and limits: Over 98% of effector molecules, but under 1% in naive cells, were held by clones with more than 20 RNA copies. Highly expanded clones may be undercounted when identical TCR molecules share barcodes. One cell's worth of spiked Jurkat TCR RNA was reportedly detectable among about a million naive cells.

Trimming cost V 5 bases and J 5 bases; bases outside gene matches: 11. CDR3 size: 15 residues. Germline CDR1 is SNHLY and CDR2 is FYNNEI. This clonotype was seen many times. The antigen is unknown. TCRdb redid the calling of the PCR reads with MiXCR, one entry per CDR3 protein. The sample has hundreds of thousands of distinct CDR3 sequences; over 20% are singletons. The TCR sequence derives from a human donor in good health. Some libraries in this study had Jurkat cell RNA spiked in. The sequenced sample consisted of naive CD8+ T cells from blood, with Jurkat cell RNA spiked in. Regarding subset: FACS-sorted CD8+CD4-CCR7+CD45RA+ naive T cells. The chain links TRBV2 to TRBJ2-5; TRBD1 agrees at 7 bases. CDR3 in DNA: TGTGCCAGCAGTAAGACAGGGATTCCGGTCGAGACCCAGTACTTC. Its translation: CASSKTGIPVETQYF.